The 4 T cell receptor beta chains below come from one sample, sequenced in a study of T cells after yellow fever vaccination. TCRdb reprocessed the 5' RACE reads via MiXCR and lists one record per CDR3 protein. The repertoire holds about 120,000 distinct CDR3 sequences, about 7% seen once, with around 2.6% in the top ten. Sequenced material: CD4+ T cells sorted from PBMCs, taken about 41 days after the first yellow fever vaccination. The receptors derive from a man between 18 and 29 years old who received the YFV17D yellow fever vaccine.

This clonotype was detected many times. CDR3 in amino acids: CASSLNVPPNTGELFF. CDR3 sequence (DNA): TGCGCCAGCAGCTTAAATGTCCCTCCGAACACCGGGGAGCTGTTTTTT. The chain combines TRBV5-1 with TRBJ2-2; no clear D gene. The V and J ends lost 2 bases and 0 bases respectively, with 11 bases between them. This CDR3 spans 16 amino acids. Germline assignment: CDR1 SGHRS and CDR2 YFSETQ.

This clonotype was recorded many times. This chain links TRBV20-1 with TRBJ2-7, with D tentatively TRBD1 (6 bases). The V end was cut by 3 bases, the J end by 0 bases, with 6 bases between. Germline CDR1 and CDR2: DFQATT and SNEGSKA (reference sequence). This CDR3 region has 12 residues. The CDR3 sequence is CSARTGSYEQYV. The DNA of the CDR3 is TGCAGTGCTAGGACAGGCTCCTACGAGCAGTACGTC.

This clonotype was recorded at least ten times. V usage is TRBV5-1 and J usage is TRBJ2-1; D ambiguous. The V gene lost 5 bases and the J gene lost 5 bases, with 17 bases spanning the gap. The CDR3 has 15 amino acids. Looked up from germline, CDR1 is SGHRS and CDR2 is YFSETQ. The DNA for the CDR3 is TGCGCCAGCAGTATTCCGCTCGTACTGAACAATGAGCAGTTCTTC. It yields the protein CASSIPLVLNNEQFF.

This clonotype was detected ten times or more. Here the CDR3 reads CASSFWGPQGGELFF. CDR3 DNA: TGTGCCAGCAGCTTTTGGGGGCCCCAAGGCGGGGAGCTGTTTTTT. The chain links TRBV7-3 to TRBJ2-2, with D perhaps matching TRBD1 (6 bases). The CDR3 length is 15 residues. V was pared by 3 bases and J by 7 bases, with 15 bases between. Germline CDR1 and CDR2: SGHTA and FQGTGA.